This TCR beta chain is drawn from a study of blood T cell repertoires in COVID-19. Trimming stripped 4 bases from V and 4 bases from J, with 10 bases between. Looked up from germline, CDR1 is SGHTA and CDR2 is FQGNSA. CDR3 length: 13 residues. Libraries were prepared by immunoSEQ multiplex PCR; TCRdb keeps only in-frame clonotypes and omits some of them. The sample lists approximately 390,000 clones; around 87% were seen once. Those who participated ranged in age from about 18 to 95 years and resided in about two dozen US areas. This TCR was recovered from a woman between 45 and 60 years old who had recovered from COVID-19. This rearrangement joins TRBV7-2 to TRBJ1-1; no clear D. Sequencing was carried out using PBMCs or T cells enriched from blood (not recorded which). The CDR3 loop is CASSSRVGTEAFF. In DNA form, the CDR3 reads TGTGCCAGCAGCTCGAGGGTTGGCACTGAAGCTTTCTTT.